A few counts support the clone carrying this T cell receptor beta chain. The sample is drawn from a study of spatial heterogeneity in lung cancer. One entry per CDR3 protein, called by TCRdb with MiXCR from the 5' RACE reads. The table has nearly 95,000 distinct CDR3 sequences, approximately 20% seen once. Documented time point: blood at routine non-recurrence follow-up after resection. No cell sorting; template was whole RNA from tumor, lung tissue or PBMC. The length of the CDR3 is 17 residues. Trimming took 0 bases from V and 3 from J, leaving 14 bases between them. This rearrangement joins TRBV23-1 to TRBJ1-4; D call uncertain. TRBV23-1 counts as an open reading frame of uncertain function. The source material was PBMCs, sampled at follow-up. The clonotype originates from a male donor with early-stage non-small cell lung cancer. The CDR3 spells CASSQSQYFGPNEKLFF. Written as DNA, the CDR3 is TGCGCCAGCAGTCAATCTCAGTATTTTGGGCCTAATGAAAAACTGTTTTTT.